This T cell receptor beta chain originates from a study of T cell responses to AZD1222 COVID-19 vaccine. Across the whole study: Whether given at about 4 or about 12 weeks, second doses were pooled. The study, taken as a whole, reports: There were vaccine-associated CD4 TCRs across spike, dominant at 160-218 and 743-854. No day 14 peak samples; only post-peak repertoires were characterized. Nearly half of unique spike-specific TCRs reportedly avoided B.1.351 and B.1.1.7 mutated regions.

CDR3 length equals 16 residues. V lost 3 bases and J lost 4, with 18 bases in between. Germline lookup yields CDR1 SGHRS and CDR2 YFSETQ. Some clones are missing from TCRdb's copy, which holds only in-frame ones; the method was immunoSEQ multiplex PCR. The table shows about 150,000 clones, with around nine tenths occurring only once. Comments on this clone: The antigen is unknown.

The sample was peripheral blood, taken on day 0 of AZD1222 vaccination. The source is an adult in good health. This sequence joins TRBV5-1 and TRBJ2-3; tentative D call: TRBD2 (5 bases). CDR3 sequence reads: CASSWQLNHGADTQYF. The CDR3 DNA is TGCGCCAGCAGCTGGCAGCTCAACCACGGGGCAGATACGCAGTATTTT. The whole variable domain, remainder taken from reference TRBV5-1 and TRBJ2-3, is KAGVTQTPRYLIKTRGQQVTLSCSPISGHRSVSWYQQTPGQGLQFLFEYFSETQRNKGNFPGRFSGRQFSNSRSEMNVSTLELGDSALYLCASSWQLNHGADTQYFGPGTRLTVL.